This T cell receptor (beta chain) was sequenced in a study of T cell clonotyping in hematopoietic cell transplantation. About the study: Recipients' pretransplant samples followed cytoreduction. Whole-study results and caveats: Higher Inverse Simpson Index values in graft donor and pretransplant recipient predicted broader posttransplant TCR diversity. Pathologically expanded recipient clonotypes increased progressively from day 30 to day 180 as diversity fell.

A remark on this clone: Its antigen remains unknown.

Some clones are missing from TCRdb's copy, which holds only in-frame ones; the method was immunoSEQ multiplex PCR. Of roughly 28,000 clones listed, approximately 94% are singletons. Time point of the sample: recipient sample about 28 days before transplant, after cytoreduction. Sequences were derived from peripheral blood mononuclear cells, sampled before stem cell transplant. The receptor was isolated from a man in his forties or fifties with acute myeloid leukemia. Some clones in this sample may be carry-over from other donors' samples.

The CDR3 DNA is TGTGCCAGTAGCGCCCGAGGGCTTTTGGATGAAGCTTTCTTT. Its protein product is CASSARGLLDEAFF. The rearrangement joins TRBV19 to TRBJ1-1; the D is unclear. This CDR3 is built from 14 residues. The V end lost 6 bases, the J end lost 7 bases, and 18 bases lay between the germline ends. Germline V CDR1 and CDR2: LNHDA, SQIVND (reference sequence).